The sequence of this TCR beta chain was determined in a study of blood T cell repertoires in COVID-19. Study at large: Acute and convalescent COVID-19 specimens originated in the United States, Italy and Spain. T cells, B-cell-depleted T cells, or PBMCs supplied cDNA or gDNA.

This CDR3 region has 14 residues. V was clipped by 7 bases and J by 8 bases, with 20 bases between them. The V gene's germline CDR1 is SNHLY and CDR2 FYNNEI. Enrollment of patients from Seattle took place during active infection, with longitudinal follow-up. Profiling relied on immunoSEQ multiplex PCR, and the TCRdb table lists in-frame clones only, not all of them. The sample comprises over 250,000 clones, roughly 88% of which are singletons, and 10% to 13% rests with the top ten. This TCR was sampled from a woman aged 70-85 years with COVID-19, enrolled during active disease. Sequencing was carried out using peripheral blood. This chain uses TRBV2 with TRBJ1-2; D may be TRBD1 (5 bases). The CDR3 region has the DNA TGTGCCAGCAAAGGGATCCCGGGGGATCAGGGCTACACCTTC. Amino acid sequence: CASKGIPGDQGYTF.